These 10 T cell receptor beta chains came from one sample sequenced in a study of monozygotic twins with inflammatory bowel disease (dated 2019 in TCRdb). The receptor library was made with 5' RACE. The listed sequencing device is Illumina HiSeq 2500. Following reprocessing of the reads by TCRdb, the data hold one row per CDR3 protein sequence and no DNA is available. Per the sample table, the count is nearly 450,000 distinct CDR3 sequences. The biggest ten clones account for 2.4% of the sample. Sequences were obtained from blood. These receptors came from a human donor with ulcerative colitis or Crohn's disease, or a healthy co-twin of an affected twin (not recorded which).

CDR3: CSVGVTAGDPYEQYF. The chain employs TRBV29-1 and TRBJ2-7; TCRdb's D call of TRBD1 is untestable without DNA. Germline V gene lookup returns CDR1 SQVTM and CDR2 ANQGSEA. This CDR3 is 15 amino acids long.

The chain carries TRBV4-2 and TRBJ1-2. Germline V gene lookup returns CDR1 LGHNA and CDR2 YNFKEQ. The CDR3 length is 14 residues. This CDR3 is CASSQAGSYYGYTF.

The chain joins TRBV18 to TRBJ1-2; the TRBD1 assignment by TCRdb is unverifiable without DNA. This CDR3 comprises 14 residues. The germline gives CDR1 KGHSH, CDR2 LQKENI. Here the CDR3 reads CASSLQGDLEGYTF.

The chain uses TRBV27 and TRBJ1-1. The CDR3 sequence is 15 residues long. Germline CDR1 is MNHEY and CDR2 is SMNVEV (reference sequence). The CDR3 is CASAKGPTFNTEAFF.

The chain combines TRBV9 with TRBJ2-1. Germline assignment: CDR1 SGDLS and CDR2 YYNGEE. The CDR3 consists of 14 residues. The CDR3 loop is CASSVVGSYNEQFF.

The chain couples TRBV11-3 to TRBJ2-3; TCRdb's D gene call, TRBD1, goes unchecked for lack of DNA. The CDR3 covers 15 residues. The germline V gene encodes CDR1 SGHNT and CDR2 YENEEA. This chain's CDR3 is CASSPGSGSGSTQYF.

The chain employs TRBV12-3 or TRBV12-4 and TRBJ1-1. The CDR3 is made up of 11 amino acids. The CDR3: CASLTDTEAFF.

The chain carries TRBV19 and TRBJ2-2; TCRdb selects TRBD1, and the lack of DNA leaves this call unchecked. The CDR3 is 14 residues long. Germline CDR1 LNHDA, CDR2 SQIVND (reference sequence). The CDR3 here is CASAVGRGIGELFF. The variable domain in full, with the rest retrieved from reference TRBV19 and TRBJ2-2, is DGGITQSPKYLFRKEGQNVTLSCEQNLNHDAMYWYRQDPGQGLRLIYYSQIVNDFQKGDIAEGYSVSREKKESFPLTVTSAQKNPTAFYLCASAVGRGIGELFFGEGSRLTVL.

The chain joins TRBV7-3 to TRBJ2-3; TCRdb selects TRBD2, and the lack of DNA leaves this call unchecked. CDR1 is SGHTA and CDR2 is FQGTGA in the germline V gene. This CDR3 has 14 residues. CDR3 in amino acids: CASSLSALANTQYF.

V gene TRBV20-1 combines with J gene TRBJ2-3; TCRdb returns TRBD2, unconfirmable since there is no DNA. Per germline, CDR1 DFQATT and CDR2 SNEGSKA (reference sequence). This CDR3 has 13 amino acids. This CDR3 reads CSARWLAGDTQYF.